Shown below are 26 T cell receptor beta chains from a single sample sequenced in a study of T-cell reconstitution after alpha-beta-depleted transplantation in children. The TCRbeta library incorporated unique molecular identifiers. TCRdb re-called the PCR reads through MiXCR, storing one row per CDR3 protein. Seen here are over 100,000 distinct CDR3 sequences, under 13% observed once, and the top ten hold 34%. This specimen consisted of PBMCs, obtained before TCRalphabeta/CD19-depleted stem cell transplant. Receptors were obtained from a boy aged 2 to 9 with acute lymphoblastic leukemia, due to receive a stem cell transplant.

This chain joins TRBV30 and TRBJ2-1; 8 nucleotides agree with TRBD2. Germline CDR1 reads GTSNPN; CDR2 reads SVGIG (reference sequence). With V trimmed by 5 bases and J by 6 bases, 9 bases remained unmatched. The CDR3 is 14 amino acids. For the CDR3, the DNA is TGTGCCTGGGGAATTAGCGGGATCTCCAATGAGCAGTTCTTC. This encodes CAWGISGISNEQFF.

There are a few counts of this clonotype. This chain uses TRBV7-9 with TRBJ1-3, with TRBD1 matching over 8 bases. CDR1 SEHNR and CDR2 FQNEAQ come from the germline V gene (reference sequence). The CDR3 sequence is 14 residues long. The V gene end was trimmed by 4 bases and the J gene end by 11 bases; junction bases not matched to a gene: 10. CDR3 loop: CASSSSGGGIAIYF. The DNA of the CDR3 is TGTGCCAGCAGCTCTTCAGGGGGCGGAATCGCCATATATTTT.

By its share, this clonotype is medium-sized. The chain is built from TRBV5-1 and TRBJ2-6; D is perhaps TRBD1 (5 bases). The CDR3 loop spans 17 amino acids. From germline, CDR1 is SGHRS and CDR2 YFSETQ. Trimming took off 3 bases at V and 1 base at J, with 14 bases between the two ends. The CDR3 nucleotides are TGCGCCAGCAGCTGGGGTCAGGGCACGTCTGGGGCCAACGTCCTGACTTTC. Protein sequence: CASSWGQGTSGANVLTF.

This clonotype was seen many times. The chain joins TRBV5-1 to TRBJ2-6; TRBD1 might be the D (5 bases). The CDR3 contains 18 residues. V was clipped by 1 base and J by 0 bases, with 14 bases between them. Germline CDR1 SGHRS, CDR2 YFSETQ. CDR3 sequence reads: CASSLQGRTSSGANVLTF. The CDR3 coding sequence is TGCGCCAGCAGCTTGCAGGGTCGAACCAGCTCTGGGGCCAACGTCCTGACTTTC.

This clonotype was observed a few times. The chain carries TRBV5-5 and TRBJ1-2; D not certain. Trimming stripped 2 bases from V and 10 bases from J, with 9 bases between. The CDR3 is 11 residues long. Germline V gene lookup returns CDR1 SGHKS and CDR2 YYEKEE (reference sequence). CDR3 amino acids: CASSLIVDYTF. In nucleotides, the CDR3 is TGTGCCAGCAGCTTAATCGTTGACTACACCTTC.

This clonotype was recorded at least ten times. The J gene is TRBJ2-5, the V gene TRBV5-1, with TRBD1 identical over 7 bases. The V segment lost 4 bases and the J segment 7 bases; nucleotides outside the gene matches: 10. The CDR3 covers 14 residues. CDR1 and CDR2 from the germline V gene are SGHRS and YFSETQ. CDR3 bases: TGCGCCAGCAGCCCGGACAGGAGGTCCGGGACCCAGTACTTC. Protein sequence: CASSPDRRSGTQYF.

In its sample, this clonotype was seen a few times. The rearrangement links TRBV2 to TRBJ2-1; D gene uncertain. Trimming cost V 2 bases and J 7 bases, with 9 bases left between them. This CDR3 comprises 13 residues. The germline V gene encodes CDR1 SNHLY and CDR2 FYNNEI. CDR3 region: CASSEWVNNEQFF. The CDR3 DNA follows: TGTGCCAGCAGTGAATGGGTGAATAATGAGCAGTTCTTC.

This clonotype was recorded many times. This sequence joins TRBV7-2 and TRBJ2-7; TRBD2 is a possible D gene (7 bases). This CDR3 is 16 amino acids long. Germline CDR1 is SGHTA and CDR2 is FQGNSA. V lost 1 base to trimming and J lost 0 bases, with 13 bases between them. DNA of the CDR3: TGTGCCAGCAGCTTAGTCGGGGGGCACTCCTCCTACGAGCAGTACTTC. Translated: CASSLVGGHSSYEQYF.

This clonotype has a count of ten or more. V and J are TRBV7-8 and TRBJ2-1, with D perhaps matching TRBD1 or TRBD2 (5 bases each). V lost 4 bases and J 9 bases, leaving 19 bases between the germline ends. CDR3 length equals 15 residues. Per the germline V gene, CDR1 is SGHVS and CDR2 is FQNEAQ. The CDR3 coding sequence is TGTGCCAGCAGCTCAGAGGGGACGGCCCTTGGTGAGCAGTTCTTC. This codes for CASSSEGTALGEQFF.

This clonotype occurred a few times. J is TRBJ2-2 and V is TRBV11-2; no clear D gene. The CDR3 has 14 residues. Germline V CDR1 and CDR2: SGHAT, FQNNGV. The V end was cut by 8 bases, the J end by 3 bases, with 13 bases between. The CDR3 here is CASCPRQDTGELFF. As DNA, the CDR3 is TGTGCCAGCTGCCCGCGGCAGGACACCGGGGAGCTGTTTTTT.

There are a few counts of this clonotype. The V and J genes are TRBV5-1 and TRBJ2-2; D is possibly TRBD1 (6 bases). The CDR3 sequence is 15 residues long. Trimming pared 2 bases from V and 8 bases from J, leaving 16 bases between. Germline V CDR1 and CDR2: SGHRS, YFSETQ. The CDR3 DNA reads TGCGCCAGCAGCTTAGGGACACCCCGGGCGGGGGAGCTGTTTTTT. Protein sequence: CASSLGTPRAGELFF.

This clonotype has just a few counts. The chain joins TRBV10-3 to TRBJ2-5; D ambiguous. V was clipped by 0 bases and J by 0 bases, with 5 bases between them. Germline V lookup: CDR1 ENHRY, CDR2 SYGVKD. The CDR3 runs to 14 residues. The CDR3 nucleotides are TGTGCCATCAGTGAGTCCCGGAACCAAGAGACCCAGTACTTC. Encoded protein: CAISESRNQETQYF.

This clonotype was observed many times. This chain links TRBV25-1 with TRBJ1-1, with D hard to call. The ends were cut back, 6 bases at V and 0 bases at J, with 2 bases in the middle. Germline V gives CDR1 MGHDK, CDR2 SYGVNS. This CDR3 is built from 11 residues. CDR3 amino acids: CASRMNTEAFF. For the CDR3, the DNA is TGTGCCAGCAGGATGAACACTGAAGCTTTCTTT.

This clonotype appeared many times. The chain combines TRBV6-1 with TRBJ2-3; D may be TRBD2 (5 bases). The CDR3 has 15 residues. Germline V gene data show CDR1 as MNHNS and CDR2 as SASEGT. With 2 bases removed from V and 1 base from J, the gap between germline ends came to 10 bases. This chain's CDR3 is CASSESLGGTDTQYF. In nucleotides, the CDR3 is TGTGCCAGCAGTGAATCTCTCGGGGGCACAGATACGCAGTATTTT.

The CDR3 nucleotides read TGTGCCAGCAATATGGCCTCTGGGGCCAACGTCCTGACTTTC. Translated, it gives CASNMASGANVLTF. The chain carries TRBV25-1 and TRBJ2-6; D is unresolved. Between the trimmed V and J ends, which lost 7 bases and 0 bases, there was a span of 7 bases. The CDR3 covers 14 residues. Per germline, CDR1 MGHDK and CDR2 SYGVNS.

The J gene is TRBJ2-5, the V gene TRBV29-1; D perhaps matches TRBD2 (6 bases). CDR1 SQVTM and CDR2 ANQGSEA come from the germline V gene. Trimming removed 3 bases at V and 5 bases at J, with 10 bases between. The CDR3 is made up of 12 amino acids. This CDR3 reads CSVEEGLETQYF. CDR3 sequence (DNA): TGCAGCGTTGAGGAGGGCCTTGAGACCCAGTACTTC.

This clonotype has only a few counts. The chain combines TRBV6-5 with TRBJ2-2, with D possibly TRBD2 on 6 matching bases. CDR3 size: 11 residues. Trimming took off 11 bases at V and 6 bases at J, with 10 bases between the two ends. Per germline, CDR1 MNHEY and CDR2 SVGAGI. The CDR3 reads CAVGRSGELFF. CDR3 DNA sequence: TGTGCCGTCGGGAGATCCGGGGAGCTGTTTTTT.

The chain has TRBV2 and TRBJ2-7; D possibly corresponds to TRBD2 (6 bases). Trimming cost V 6 bases and J 2 bases, with 17 bases left between them. This CDR3 has 15 amino acids. Germline V lookup: CDR1 SNHLY, CDR2 FYNNEI. DNA for the CDR3: TGTGCCAGCAGGGCGGGACCTCAAGGGACCTACGAGCAGTACTTC. Amino acids: CASRAGPQGTYEQYF.

This chain links TRBV3-1 with TRBJ2-3; TRBD1 or TRBD2 may be the D gene (5 bases each). Trimming cost V 8 bases and J 6 bases, with 9 bases left between them. Per the germline V gene, CDR1 is LGHDT and CDR2 is YNNKEL (reference sequence). The length of the CDR3 is 11 residues. CDR3 sequence: CASEGTDTQYF. The CDR3 DNA reads TGTGCCAGCGAAGGGACCGATACGCAGTATTTT.

This clonotype was recorded a few times. The V call is TRBV20-1, the J call TRBJ1-4; 7 bases map to TRBD1. With V trimmed by 5 bases and J by 7 bases, 7 bases remained unmatched. CDR1 and CDR2 (germline): DFQATT, SNEGSKA (reference sequence). The CDR3 loop spans 13 amino acids. As DNA, the CDR3 is TGCAGTGCTCGCCCAGGGGGGGGTGAAAAACTGTTTTTT. Protein sequence: CSARPGGGEKLFF.

This clonotype was counted at least ten times. This rearrangement joins TRBV5-4 to TRBJ2-2, with 7 positions matching TRBD1. This CDR3 has 19 amino acids. The V and J ends lost 2 bases and 4 bases, in that order; junction bases with no gene match: 17. Germline loops: CDR1 SGHNT, CDR2 YYREEE (reference sequence). CDR3 in DNA: TGTGCCAGCAGCTTCCAATCCCTTATAGGGACAGCATTCACCGGGGAGCTGTTTTTT. Translation gives CASSFQSLIGTAFTGELFF.

This clonotype was seen a handful of times. The chain has TRBV20-1 and TRBJ2-5; D ambiguous. The V gene lost 6 bases and the J gene lost 3 bases, with 23 bases spanning the gap. Germline CDR1 reads DFQATT; CDR2 reads SNEGSKA (reference sequence). The CDR3 covers 16 residues. CDR3 nucleotides: TGCAGTGCCCAAACCGAGACCATGGGATGGGAAGAGACCCAGTACTTC. Translating it yields CSAQTETMGWEETQYF.

This clonotype was observed a handful of times. The chain combines TRBV5-5 with TRBJ2-2; D gene uncertain. V dropped 4 bases and J dropped 8 bases, with 18 bases sitting between them. CDR3 length: 15 residues. Germline V CDR1 and CDR2: SGHKS, YYEKEE (reference sequence). CDR3 protein: CASSPGPPISGELFF. CDR3 in DNA: TGTGCCAGCAGCCCCGGGCCCCCGATCTCGGGGGAGCTGTTTTTT.

The V gene is TRBV5-1, the J gene TRBJ2-7, with TRBD2 as a possible D gene (6 bases). The CDR3 has 16 residues. V lost 2 bases, J lost 1 base, and 16 bases lay in between. CDR1 is SGHRS and CDR2 is YFSETQ in the germline V gene. The CDR3 sequence is CASSFGSYGRSYEQYF. The CDR3 nucleotides read TGCGCCAGCAGCTTCGGCTCGTACGGGAGATCCTACGAGCAGTACTTC.

This clonotype was counted at least ten times. The chain employs TRBV14 and TRBJ2-1; D not resolved. Germline V gives CDR1 SGHDN, CDR2 FVKESK. V lost 0 bases to trimming and J lost 10 bases, with 13 bases between them. This CDR3 comprises 14 residues. The CDR3 sequence is CASSQEVALTEQFF. CDR3 in DNA: TGTGCCAGCAGCCAAGAAGTCGCCCTCACCGAGCAGTTCTTC.

This clonotype was observed at least ten times. The chain joins TRBV4-2 to TRBJ1-2, with a possible D match to TRBD1 (5 bases). Per the germline V gene, CDR1 is LGHNA and CDR2 is YNFKEQ. The ends were cut back, 1 base at V and 5 bases at J, with 20 bases in the middle. The CDR3 covers 17 residues. CDR3 protein: CASSQVGQGWGIYGYTF. CDR3 DNA: TGTGCCAGCAGCCAAGTCGGTCAGGGATGGGGGATATATGGCTACACCTTC.